The 6 T cell receptor beta chains listed next were all sequenced from one sample in a study of T cell responses to AZD1222 COVID-19 vaccine (dated by TCRdb to about 2021). Explained via the paper, the time point label denotes: about 28 days (+/-7) after the second vaccine dose. Library preparation used the immunoSEQ multiplex PCR assay. This immuneACCESS table, as held by TCRdb, lists in-frame sequences with V and J called but not all clones. Of the missing ones, under half trace to an unresolved V gene in checked studies; the others have no known cause. In all, the sample holds 120,000 or so clones, and around 80% of those were seen once. Jointly, the top ten make up roughly a quarter of the sample. The sequences come from peripheral blood, collected 28 days after the second AZD1222 dose. Source of these receptors: an adult who received the AZD1222 COVID-19 vaccine.

The rearrangement uses TRBV5-6 and TRBJ1-5, with D possibly TRBD1 on 5 matching bases. There are 16 residues in the CDR3. V lost 0 bases and J 0 bases, leaving 10 bases between the germline ends. Germline V gene sequence: CDR1 SGHDT, CDR2 YYEEEE. The DNA of the CDR3 is TGTGCCAGCAGCTTGGGGGGCCTTTATAGCAATCAGCCCCAGCATTTT. Its translation is CASSLGGLYSNQPQHF.

V and J are TRBV11-3 and TRBJ2-1; D unresolved. The CDR3 loop spans 13 amino acids. The V gene's germline CDR1 is SGHNT and CDR2 YENEEA. V was trimmed by 0 bases and J by 12 bases, leaving 12 bases between them. DNA of the CDR3: TGTGCCAGCAGCTTAGAATCTCCCCGCGTGCAGTTCTTC. Translating gives CASSLESPRVQFF.

This chain uses TRBV20-1 with TRBJ2-7; D gene uncertain. This CDR3 is 11 amino acids long. Germline V gives CDR1 DFQATT, CDR2 SNEGSKA (reference sequence). The CDR3 region has the DNA TGCAGCGCAAATGAGCGTCGGTTAACATACTTC. Translation gives CSANERRLTYF.

This CDR3 is CASSQDTGSEYF. The CDR3 DNA reads as TGTGCCAGCAGCCAAGATACAGGGTCGGAGTACTTC. This rearrangement joins TRBV3-1 (or the pseudogene TRBV3-2) to TRBJ2-7; TRBD1 is a possible D gene (6 bases). Germline V gene sequence: CDR1 LGHDT, CDR2 YNNKEL (reference sequence). Trimming pared 0 bases from V and 11 bases from J, leaving 11 bases between. This CDR3 is 12 amino acids long.

The chain employs TRBV28 and TRBJ2-1; no clear D. The V gene lost 8 bases and the J gene lost 0 bases, with 11 bases spanning the gap. The germline V gene has CDR1 MDHEN and CDR2 SYDVKM. This CDR3 contains 14 residues. DNA for the CDR3: TGTGCCAGCGGCTCCCATAGCTCCTACAATGAGCAGTTCTTC. Protein sequence: CASGSHSSYNEQFF.

This clone showed up just once. The chain is built from TRBV5-5 and TRBJ1-2; D remains ambiguous. The V end lost 0 bases, the J end lost 5 bases, and 8 bases lay between the germline ends. Germline CDR1 SGHKS, CDR2 YYEKEE (reference sequence). The CDR3 length is 13 residues. The CDR3 here is CASSLGQIYGYTF. DNA of the CDR3: TGTGCCAGCAGCTTGGGCCAGATATATGGCTACACCTTC.